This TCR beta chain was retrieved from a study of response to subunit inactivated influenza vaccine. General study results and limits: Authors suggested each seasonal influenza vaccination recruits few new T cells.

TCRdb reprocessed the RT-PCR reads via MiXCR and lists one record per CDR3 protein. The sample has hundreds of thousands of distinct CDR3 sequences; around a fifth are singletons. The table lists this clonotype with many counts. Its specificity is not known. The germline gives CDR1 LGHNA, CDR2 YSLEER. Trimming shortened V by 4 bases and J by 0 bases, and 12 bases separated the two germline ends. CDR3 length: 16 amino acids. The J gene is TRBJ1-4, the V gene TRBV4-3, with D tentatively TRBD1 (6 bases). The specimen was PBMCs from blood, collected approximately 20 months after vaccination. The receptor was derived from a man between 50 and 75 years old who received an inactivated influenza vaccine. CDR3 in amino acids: CASSLRTVATNEKLFF. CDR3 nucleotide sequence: TGCGCCAGCAGCCTCAGGACAGTCGCAACTAATGAAAAACTGTTTTTT.